This T cell receptor beta chain was observed in a study of blood T cell repertoires in COVID-19. Study-level background: T cells, B-cell-depleted T cells, or PBMCs supplied cDNA or gDNA.

Profiling relied on immunoSEQ multiplex PCR, and the TCRdb table lists in-frame clones only, not all of them. The sample holds 200,000 to 250,000 clones, 85% to 90% seen once. The CDR3 consists of 15 residues. With 2 bases clipped from V and 14 bases from J, the junction kept 11 bases outside the gene matches. Germline values: CDR1 SGHTA, CDR2 FQGNSA. This rearrangement joins TRBV7-2 to TRBJ2-1; 11 positions agree with TRBD2. The source material was peripheral blood. The TCR comes from a woman between 50 and 59 years old with COVID-19, enrolled during active disease. CDR3 bases: TGTGCCAGCAGCTTATACGGGACTAGCGGTACACGGGAGTTCTTC. Translating gives CASSLYGTSGTREFF.